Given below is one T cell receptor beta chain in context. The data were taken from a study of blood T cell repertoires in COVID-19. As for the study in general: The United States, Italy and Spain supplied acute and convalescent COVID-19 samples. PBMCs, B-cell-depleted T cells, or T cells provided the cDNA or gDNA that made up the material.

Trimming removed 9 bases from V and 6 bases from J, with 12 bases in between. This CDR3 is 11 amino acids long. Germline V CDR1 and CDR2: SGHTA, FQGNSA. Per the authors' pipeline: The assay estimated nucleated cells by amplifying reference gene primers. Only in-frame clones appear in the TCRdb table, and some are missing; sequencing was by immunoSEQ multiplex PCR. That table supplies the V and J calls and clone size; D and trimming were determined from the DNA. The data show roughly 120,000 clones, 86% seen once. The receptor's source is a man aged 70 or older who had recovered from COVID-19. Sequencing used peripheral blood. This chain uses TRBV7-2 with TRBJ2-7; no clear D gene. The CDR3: CASSLSPEQYF. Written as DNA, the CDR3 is TGTGCCAGTAGCCTATCGCCCGAGCAGTACTTC.